Presented here are 3 T cell receptor beta chains from one specimen sequenced in a study of blood T cells in healthy people across ages. PCR was performed a second time for about 6 to 12 cycles using a sample-barcoded 5' primer and a J-beta primer mix. MiXCR, run by TCRdb on the 5' RACE reads, gives a single entry per CDR3 protein. This table holds about 1.8 million distinct CDR3 sequences, around 48% found once. Sequencing was done on a sample of blood. The receptors here all came from a woman between 40 and 55 years old in good health.

This chain joins TRBV10-3 and TRBJ1-2, with 8 positions matching TRBD1. Germline assignment: CDR1 ENHRY and CDR2 SYGVKD. The J segment lost 4 bases and the V segment lost 4 bases, leaving 8 bases of the junction unmatched. The CDR3 extends over 15 amino acids. CDR3 in amino acids: CAISGTGSTAYGYTF. The CDR3 bases are TGTGCCATCAGTGGGACAGGGAGCACCGCCTATGGCTACACCTTC.

The V and J genes are TRBV20-1 and TRBJ2-7; D perhaps matches TRBD1 (5 bases). The last part of the DNA fits TRBJ2-5 better; the J call may be wrong. The CDR3 has 17 amino acids. From germline, CDR1 is DFQATT and CDR2 SNEGSKA (reference sequence). Written as DNA, the CDR3 is TGCAGTGCTAGAGATTACTTCGGACAACTCGGTCGGGAGACCCAGTACTTC. It yields the protein CSARDYFGQLGRETQYF.

The J gene is TRBJ1-4, the V gene TRBV27; D unclear. V was pared by 6 bases and J by 4 bases, with 9 bases between. Looked up from germline, CDR1 is MNHEY and CDR2 is SMNVEV (reference sequence). This CDR3 has 13 amino acids. DNA for the CDR3: TGTGCCAGCAGGGAGTCATATAATGAAAAACTGTTTTTT. Its protein product is CASRESYNEKLFF.